This TCR beta chain came from a study of blood T cells in healthy people across ages. For the second PCR, which ran for 7 to 11 cycles, a sample-barcoded 5' primer and a J-beta primer mix were used. MiXCR was run by TCRdb on the 5' RACE reads, yielding one entry per CDR3 protein. Here the sample spans about 1.6 million distinct CDR3 sequences, 30% to 40% being singletons. Germline CDR1 is SGHTS and CDR2 is YDEGEE. The V segment lost 0 bases and the J segment 8 bases; nucleotides outside the gene matches: 11. The CDR3 is made up of 16 amino acids. This clonotype was sampled from a woman aged 25 to 39 in good health. The sample was blood. V gene TRBV5-8 combines with J gene TRBJ2-1, with 7 bases lining up with TRBD2. This CDR3 reads CASSLAIGLGDYEQFF. CDR3 in DNA: TGTGCCAGCAGCTTGGCCATAGGACTAGGTGACTATGAGCAGTTCTTC.